One and the same sample provided the 9 T cell receptor beta chains below, sequenced in a study of control samples from healthy donors and cancer patients. Sequencing was performed with immunoSEQ multiplex PCR; in TCRdb, only in-frame clones are kept and a portion is missing. Of 100,000 to 150,000 clones detected, 85% to 95% appear once; the ten largest clones hold under 0.7%. The sample was PBMCs. Source of these receptors: an elderly man with head and neck cancer.

With regard to this clone: An end of the junction does not agree with germline; a read error may underlie this. In the same sample, other DNA sequences code for this CDR3. The chain employs TRBV7-2 and TRBJ2-7, with D possibly being TRBD1 (5 bases). The CDR3 is made up of 15 amino acids. Germline loops: CDR1 SGHTA, CDR2 FQGNSA. The CDR3 bases are TGCGCCAGCAGCTTAGGACGAGGACACGACTACGAGCAGTACTTC. It is translated as CASSLGRGHDYEQYF.

This rearrangement joins TRBV4-1 to TRBJ2-7; TRBD2 matches 9 bases. The CDR3 extends over 15 amino acids. From germline, CDR1 is MGHRA and CDR2 YSYEKL. With V trimmed by 1 base and J by 3 bases, 4 bases remained unmatched. CDR3 protein: CASSQGLAGFYEQYF. CDR3 nucleotide sequence: TGCGCCAGCAGCCAAGGGCTAGCGGGGTTCTACGAGCAGTACTTC.

This chain links TRBV10-3 with TRBJ2-1; 8 bases are a match to TRBD1. CDR1 and CDR2 from the germline V gene are ENHRY and SYGVKD. V lost 10 bases to trimming and J lost 8 bases; unmatched junction nucleotides: 7. The CDR3 consists of 12 residues. The DNA for the CDR3 is TGTGCCACCAACGCAGGGGGCCATGAGCAGTTCTTC. Translation: CATNAGGHEQFF.

This clone was seen a single time. The V gene is TRBV9, the J gene TRBJ2-2; 8 bases are a match to TRBD1. The CDR3 consists of 15 residues. With V trimmed by 4 bases and J by 5 bases, 7 bases remained unmatched. The germline CDR1 and CDR2 sequences are SGDLS and YYNGEE. CDR3 bases: TGTGCCAGCAGCACCCGCGGGGACAGGACCGGGGAGCTGTTTTTT. Amino acid sequence: CASSTRGDRTGELFF.

The rearrangement links TRBV11-3 to TRBJ2-2; 12 positions agree with TRBD2. CDR3 length: 15 residues. In germline, CDR1 is SGHNT, CDR2 YENEEA. The junction had 5 bases not matched to a gene; V was cut back by 5 bases and J by 7 bases. As DNA, the CDR3 is TGTGCCAGCAGCCCTTCGACTAGCGGGAGCGGGGAGCTGTTTTTT. As protein: CASSPSTSGSGELFF.

This clone was seen more than once but under ten times. This chain connects TRBV6-6 to TRBJ1-6; no firm D call. The CDR3 contains 12 residues. Germline loops: CDR1 MNHNY, CDR2 SVGAGI (reference sequence). Trimming shortened V by 1 base and J by 8 bases, and 3 bases separated the two germline ends. The CDR3 nucleotides read TGTGCCAGCAGTTACTTTGATTCACCCCTCCACTTT. Protein sequence: CASSYFDSPLHF.

This chain joins TRBV5-1 and TRBJ2-3, with D possibly called TRBD1 or TRBD2 (5 bases each). Germline V gene sequence: CDR1 SGHRS, CDR2 YFSETQ. The CDR3 runs 14 residues. Trimming took 4 bases from V and 11 from J, leaving 20 bases between them. The chain's CDR3 is CASSVLPGPGVQYF. CDR3 nucleotides: TGCGCCAGCAGCGTACTACCGGGGCCCGGGGTGCAGTATTTT.

As regards this clone: One end of the junction fails to match germline, which may point to a read error. The chain joins TRBV4-1 to TRBJ1-4; TRBD1 agrees at 8 bases. Germline lookup yields CDR1 MGHRA and CDR2 YSYEKL. The CDR3 runs to 12 residues. The CDR3 DNA is TGCGCCAGCAGCCACCTAGGGGGACAGGCTGATTTT. The encoded protein is CASSHLGGQADF.

The rearrangement uses TRBV29-1 and TRBJ1-1, with D perhaps TRBD1 (6 bases). Germline-derived CDR1 and CDR2 are SQVTM and ANQGSEA. The CDR3 runs to 13 residues. The V end was cut by 2 bases, the J end by 0 bases, with 7 bases between. The CDR3 sequence is CSVERGLNTEAFF. CDR3 sequence (DNA): TGCAGCGTTGAACGGGGGCTGAACACTGAAGCTTTCTTT.